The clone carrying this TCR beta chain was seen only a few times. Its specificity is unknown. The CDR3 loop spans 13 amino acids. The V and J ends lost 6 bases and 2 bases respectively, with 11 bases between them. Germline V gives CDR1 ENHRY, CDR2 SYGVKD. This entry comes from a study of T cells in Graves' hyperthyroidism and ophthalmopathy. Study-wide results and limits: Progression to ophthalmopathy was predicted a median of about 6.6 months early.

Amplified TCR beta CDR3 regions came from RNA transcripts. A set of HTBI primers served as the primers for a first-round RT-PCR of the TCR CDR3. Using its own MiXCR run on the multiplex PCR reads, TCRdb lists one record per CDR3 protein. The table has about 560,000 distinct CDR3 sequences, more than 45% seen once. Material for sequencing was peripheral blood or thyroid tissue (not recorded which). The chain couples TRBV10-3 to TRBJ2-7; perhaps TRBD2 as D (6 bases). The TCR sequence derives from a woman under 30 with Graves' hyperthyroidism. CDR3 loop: CAIRSGPAYEQYF. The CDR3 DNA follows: TGTGCCATCAGGAGCGGGCCTGCCTACGAGCAGTACTTC.